The TCR beta chain described here comes from a study of cytomegalovirus exposure and HLA in healthy donors. The PCR made use of 60 Vbeta and 13 Jbeta primers. Sequenced by immunoSEQ multiplex PCR; TCRdb stores in-frame clones only, minus some. Seen here are 120,000 to 150,000 clones, around 73% observed once, and the top ten hold 1.5% to 2%. V lost 3 bases and J lost 5, with 13 bases in between. Germline assignment: CDR1 SGHDN and CDR2 FVKESK. The CDR3 totals 14 residues. Specimen: PBMCs. The source is a female donor in good health and CMV-seronegative. The V call is TRBV14, the J call TRBJ1-2, with D perhaps matching TRBD1 (5 bases). As DNA, the CDR3 is TGTGCCAGCAGCCACTCCCCGGGACTATATGGCTACACCTTC. Translated: CASSHSPGLYGYTF.